This entry lists 25 T cell receptor beta chains sequenced from one sample in a study of shared T cell receptors in the human thymus. Only in-frame clones appear in the TCRdb table, and some are missing; sequencing was by immunoSEQ multiplex PCR. This table has some 720,000 clones, 85% to 90% appearing once. The same specimen was also included in a second study, on human thymus T cells.

Sequenced material: thymocytes. The receptors were gathered from a boy under two years old with a congenital heart defect.

The chain joins TRBV4-3 to TRBJ2-1; D uncertain. The V and J ends lost 0 bases and 7 bases respectively, with 7 bases between them. This CDR3 has 13 residues. Germline V CDR1 and CDR2: LGHNA, YSLEER. For the CDR3, the DNA is TGCGCCAGCAGCCAAGATGAAGCGAATGAGCAGTTCTTC. Translating gives CASSQDEANEQFF.

This sequence joins TRBV19 and TRBJ2-7; maybe TRBD2 (6 bases). Germline V lookup: CDR1 LNHDA, CDR2 SQIVND (reference sequence). V lost 6 bases, J lost 6 bases, and 15 bases lay in between. The CDR3 has 13 residues. This chain's CDR3 is CASRGINGGEQYF. DNA of the CDR3: TGTGCCAGTAGGGGTATTAACGGGGGCGAGCAGTACTTC.

The chain couples TRBV18 to TRBJ2-7, with 7 bases that match TRBD2. This CDR3 has 18 amino acids. The V gene's germline CDR1 is KGHSH and CDR2 LQKENI. V shed 2 bases and J 6 bases; nucleotides not matched to a gene: 19. The DNA of the CDR3 is TGTGCCAGCTCACCAGAACCCTCTGACCCGGGAGGCGACGGCGAGCAGTACTTC. Translation gives CASSPEPSDPGGDGEQYF.

V usage is TRBV2 and J usage is TRBJ2-7; TRBD2 matches 10 bases. The germline gives CDR1 SNHLY, CDR2 FYNNEI. The CDR3 has 17 residues. V dropped 2 bases and J dropped 4; count of bases not matched to a gene: 11. The CDR3 bases are TGTGCCAGCAGTGAAAGTCCCCCTAGCGGGAGTCAATACGAGCAGTACTTC. Protein product: CASSESPPSGSQYEQYF.

DNA of the CDR3: TGTGCCAGCAGCTTTTCTCCCTCCATTGACAGGACTTTGGTTCAGCCCCAGCATTTT. It yields the protein CASSFSPSIDRTLVQPQHF. V usage is TRBV5-8 and J usage is TRBJ1-5, with D possibly TRBD1 on 6 matching bases. Trimming removed 2 bases at V and 6 bases at J, with 27 bases between. The germline V gene has CDR1 SGHTS and CDR2 YDEGEE. The length of the CDR3 is 19 residues.

V usage is TRBV2 and J usage is TRBJ2-7; D might be TRBD2 (5 bases). This CDR3 region has 15 residues. Trimming removed 3 bases at V and 5 bases at J, with 17 bases between. The germline V gene encodes CDR1 SNHLY and CDR2 FYNNEI. CDR3 amino acids: CASSDPDYEGHEQYF. In nucleotides, the CDR3 is TGTGCCAGCAGTGACCCCGACTACGAAGGCCACGAGCAGTACTTC.

J is TRBJ2-2 and V is TRBV28; TRBD2 might be the D (5 bases). CDR3 length: 12 residues. V was shortened by 9 bases and J by 5 bases, with 10 bases between the two germline ends. Germline values: CDR1 MDHEN, CDR2 SYDVKM. The CDR3 is CASLRRTGELFF. The CDR3 DNA reads as TGTGCCAGTCTACGGAGGACCGGGGAGCTGTTTTTT. The whole variable domain, filled in from reference TRBV28 and TRBJ2-2, reads DVKVTQSSRYLVKRTGEKVFLECVQDMDHENMFWYRQDPGLGLRLIYFSYDVKMKEKGDIPEGYSVSREKKERFSLILESASTNQTSMYLCASLRRTGELFFGEGSRLTVL.

The V and J genes are TRBV28 and TRBJ2-3; 16 bases agree with TRBD2. The J segment lost 3 bases and the V segment lost 6 bases, leaving 12 bases of the junction unmatched. CDR3 length: 19 amino acids. CDR1 is MDHEN and CDR2 is SYDVKM in the germline V gene. The CDR3 spells CASSLSGTSGRARTDTQYF. The CDR3 DNA sequence: TGTGCCAGCAGCCTCTCCGGGACTAGCGGGAGGGCCCGGACAGATACGCAGTATTTT.

The CDR3 nucleotides are TGTGCCAGCAGCTTGCGAGGAGAGACCCAGTACTTC. The encoded protein is CASSLRGETQYF. The V call is TRBV5-5, the J call TRBJ2-5; D remains unclear. This CDR3 contains 12 residues. The ends were cut back, 1 base at V and 4 bases at J, with 5 bases in the middle. CDR1 is SGHKS, CDR2 YYEKEE, per germline (reference sequence).

J is TRBJ2-3 and V is TRBV10-3, with 8 bases aligning to TRBD1. Per germline, CDR1 ENHRY and CDR2 SYGVKD. The CDR3 runs 18 residues. V was clipped by 4 bases and J by 3 bases; unmatched bases: 15. CDR3 coding DNA: TGTGCCATCAGTGCTAACCTGGACAGGGCGGGAAGGACAGATACGCAGTATTTT. Protein product: CAISANLDRAGRTDTQYF.

V is TRBV19 and J is TRBJ2-7, with a possible D match to TRBD1 (6 bases). The CDR3 runs 15 residues. Trimming left V 5 bases short and J 2 bases short, with 16 bases between. Germline values: CDR1 LNHDA, CDR2 SQIVND (reference sequence). The CDR3 DNA sequence: TGTGCCAGTAGTCCTCAGGGGATTCAACCCTACGAGCAGTACTTC. Encoded protein: CASSPQGIQPYEQYF.

This clone is a singleton in its sample. V is TRBV6-1 and J is TRBJ1-3, with 9 bases that match TRBD1. In germline, CDR1 is MNHNS, CDR2 SASEGT. The CDR3 has 15 amino acids. Trimming at V came to 8 bases and at J to 2 bases, leaving 7 bases not matched to a gene. The CDR3 region has the DNA TGTGCCAGCCCCGGGCGACAGGGGGCTGGAAACACCATATATTTT. Encoded protein: CASPGRQGAGNTIYF.

This clone was counted a single time. This sequence joins TRBV4-1 and TRBJ2-1, with 12 bases that match TRBD2. Germline loops: CDR1 MGHRA, CDR2 YSYEKL. The CDR3 is made up of 19 amino acids. V was clipped by 7 bases and J by 9 bases; unmatched bases: 22. The CDR3 loop is CASNLGPYLTSGRTGEQFF. The CDR3 nucleotides read TGCGCCAGCAACCTCGGACCCTATTTGACTAGCGGGAGAACCGGTGAGCAGTTCTTC.

This chain connects TRBV4-1 to TRBJ2-7; possibly TRBD2 for D (6 bases). CDR1 and CDR2 from the germline V gene are MGHRA and YSYEKL. CDR3 size: 15 residues. Trimming shortened V by 4 bases and J by 6 bases, and 19 bases separated the two germline ends. CDR3 amino acids: CASSRWVGRPVEQYF. CDR3 in DNA: TGCGCCAGCAGCCGGTGGGTCGGGAGACCTGTCGAGCAGTACTTC.

The chain joins TRBV5-8 to TRBJ1-1; D is perhaps TRBD1 (6 bases). The CDR3 spans 14 residues. CDR1 and CDR2 from the germline V gene are SGHTS and YDEGEE. Trimming removed 2 bases from V and 1 base from J, with 9 bases in between. The CDR3 loop is CASSFGGGNTEAFF. For the CDR3, the DNA is TGTGCCAGCAGCTTTGGGGGCGGGAACACTGAAGCTTTCTTT.

This clone was detected only a few times. This chain joins TRBV19 and TRBJ2-5; 11 bases align to TRBD2. CDR1 is LNHDA, CDR2 SQIVND, per germline (reference sequence). V shed 6 bases and J 4 bases; nucleotides not matched to a gene: 7. CDR3 length: 15 amino acids. CDR3 DNA sequence: TGTGCCAGTAGCCAAGGGGGGACTAGCGGAGAGACCCAGTACTTC. It yields the protein CASSQGGTSGETQYF.

This clone was picked up one time. The rearrangement joins TRBV7-9 to TRBJ1-1; D is possibly TRBD1 (5 bases). The V end was cut by 5 bases, the J end by 4 bases, with 14 bases between. Germline V CDR1 and CDR2: SEHNR, FQNEAQ (reference sequence). CDR3 size: 14 residues. The DNA for the CDR3 is TGTGCCAGCAGCCTGGGGCAGGGTCGCACTGAAGCTTTCTTT. It codes for CASSLGQGRTEAFF.

The rearrangement links TRBV11-2 to TRBJ2-7, with D possibly TRBD2 on 5 matching bases. The CDR3 is 13 amino acids. V lost 3 bases and J lost 2, with 8 bases in between. Germline lookup yields CDR1 SGHAT and CDR2 FQNNGV. CDR3: CASSLGSPYEQYF. The CDR3 DNA reads TGTGCCAGCAGCTTGGGGAGCCCCTACGAGCAGTACTTC.

This sequence joins TRBV27 and TRBJ2-2; the D is unclear. The CDR3 consists of 14 residues. Germline CDR1 and CDR2: MNHEY and SMNVEV (reference sequence). V gave up 4 bases and J gave up 7 bases, with 13 bases separating them. CDR3 nucleotide sequence: TGTGCCAGCAGTTCCCCGATGCGTGTCGGGGAGCTGTTTTTT. This translates into CASSSPMRVGELFF.

This chain connects TRBV5-1 to TRBJ1-1; D unresolved. Germline lookup yields CDR1 SGHRS and CDR2 YFSETQ. The CDR3 loop spans 15 amino acids. V dropped 4 bases and J dropped 6 bases, with 19 bases sitting between them. CDR3 in DNA: TGCGCCAGCAGCGTGGTCGCAGGATGGTTGTCTGAAGCTTTCTTT. Translation gives CASSVVAGWLSEAFF.

V usage is TRBV28 and J usage is TRBJ2-2; D is possibly TRBD2 (7 bases). The CDR3 runs to 17 residues. Germline CDR1 reads MDHEN; CDR2 reads SYDVKM. V lost 8 bases and J lost 0, with 19 bases in between. The DNA of the CDR3 is TGTGCCAGCGGCACTCAAACGGGGGGCCCGAACACCGGGGAGCTGTTTTTT. Its protein is CASGTQTGGPNTGELFF.

J is TRBJ1-2 and V is TRBV5-4; the match to TRBD1 covers 9 bases. CDR1 and CDR2 from the germline V gene are SGHNT and YYREEE (reference sequence). The CDR3 totals 13 residues. Trimming cost V 5 bases and J 7 bases; bases outside gene matches: 6. The CDR3 DNA reads TGTGCCAGCAGATCCACAGGGGGCCCTGGCTACACCTTC. Translation gives CASRSTGGPGYTF.

The chain recombines TRBV27 with TRBJ2-1, with TRBD2 identical over 12 bases. V lost 0 bases to trimming and J lost 10 bases; unmatched junction nucleotides: 13. CDR3 length: 18 amino acids. Germline V CDR1 and CDR2: MNHEY, SMNVEV (reference sequence). Here the CDR3 reads CASSLSPSLAGGPDEQFF. Here the CDR3 DNA reads TGTGCCAGCAGTTTATCTCCCTCGCTAGCGGGAGGGCCGGACGAGCAGTTCTTC.

This chain connects TRBV30 to TRBJ1-2, with 7 bases identical to TRBD1. The CDR3 is made up of 13 amino acids. Losses at the gene ends were 3 bases for V and 4 bases for J; bases not matched to a gene: 5. Per germline, CDR1 GTSNPN and CDR2 SVGIG (reference sequence). The CDR3 loop is CAWRRGQPYGYTF. The DNA of the CDR3 is TGTGCCTGGAGGAGGGGACAGCCCTATGGCTACACCTTC. Based on the CDR3 plus reference TRBV30 and TRBJ1-2, the full variable domain is SQTIHQWPATLVQPVGSPLSLECTVEGTSNPNLYWYRQAAGRGLQLLFYSVGIGQISSEVPQNLSASRPQDRQFILSSKKLLLSDSGFYLCAWRRGQPYGYTFGSGTRLTVV.

Note on this clone: In the same sample, other DNA sequences code for this CDR3. The chain uses TRBV28 and TRBJ2-7; 9 bases map to TRBD1. The V gene's germline CDR1 is MDHEN and CDR2 SYDVKM. The CDR3 length is 14 residues. The V gene end was trimmed by 3 bases and the J gene end by 4 bases; junction bases not matched to a gene: 4. The CDR3 nucleotides read TGTGCCAGCAGTTTGGGGACAGGGTCTTACGAGCAGTACTTC. Its translation: CASSLGTGSYEQYF.